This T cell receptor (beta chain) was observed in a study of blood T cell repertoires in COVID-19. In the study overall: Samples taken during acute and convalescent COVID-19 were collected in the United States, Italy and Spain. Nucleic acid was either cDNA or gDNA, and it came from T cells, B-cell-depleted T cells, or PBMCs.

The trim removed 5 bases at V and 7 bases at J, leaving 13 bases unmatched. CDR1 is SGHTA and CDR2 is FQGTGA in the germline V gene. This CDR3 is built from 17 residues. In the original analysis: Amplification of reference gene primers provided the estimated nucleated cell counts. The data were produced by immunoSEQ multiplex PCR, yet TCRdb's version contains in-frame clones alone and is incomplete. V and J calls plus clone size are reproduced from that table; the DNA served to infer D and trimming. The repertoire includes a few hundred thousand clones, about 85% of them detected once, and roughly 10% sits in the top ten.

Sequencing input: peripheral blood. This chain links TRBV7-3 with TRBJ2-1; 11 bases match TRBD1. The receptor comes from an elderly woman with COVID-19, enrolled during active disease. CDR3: CASSPRTGGKWANEQFF. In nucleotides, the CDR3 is TGTGCCAGCAGCCCCCGGACAGGGGGCAAGTGGGCGAATGAGCAGTTCTTC.